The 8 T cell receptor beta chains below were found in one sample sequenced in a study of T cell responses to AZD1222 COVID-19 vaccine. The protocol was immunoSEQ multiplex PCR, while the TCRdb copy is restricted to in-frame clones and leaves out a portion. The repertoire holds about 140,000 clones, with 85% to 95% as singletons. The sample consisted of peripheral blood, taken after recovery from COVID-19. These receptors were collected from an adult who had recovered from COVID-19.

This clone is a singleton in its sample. For the CDR3, the DNA is TGTGCCAGCAGCCAAGGTTATCTAGCGGGAGCGTTAGAGACCCAGTACTTC. Translated, it gives CASSQGYLAGALETQYF. This chain joins TRBV3-1 (or the pseudogene TRBV3-2) and TRBJ2-5; 10 nucleotides line up with TRBD2. Germline trimming cut 1 base from V and 4 bases from J; bases unmatched to any gene: 9. This CDR3 spans 17 amino acids. CDR1 and CDR2 (germline): LGHDT, YNNKEL (reference sequence).

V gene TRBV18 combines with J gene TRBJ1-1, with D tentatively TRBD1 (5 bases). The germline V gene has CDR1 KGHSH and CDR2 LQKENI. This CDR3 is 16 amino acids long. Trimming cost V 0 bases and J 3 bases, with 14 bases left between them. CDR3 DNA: TGTGCCAGCTCACCACCGGGGGTCTCATGGGACACTGAAGCTTTCTTT. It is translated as CASSPPGVSWDTEAFF. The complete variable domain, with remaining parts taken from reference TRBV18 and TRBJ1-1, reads NAGVMQNPRHLVRRRGQEARLRCSPMKGHSHVYWYRQLPEEGLKFMVYLQKENIIDESGMPKERFSAEFPKEGPSILRIQQVVRGDSAAYFCASSPPGVSWDTEAFFGQGTRLTVV.

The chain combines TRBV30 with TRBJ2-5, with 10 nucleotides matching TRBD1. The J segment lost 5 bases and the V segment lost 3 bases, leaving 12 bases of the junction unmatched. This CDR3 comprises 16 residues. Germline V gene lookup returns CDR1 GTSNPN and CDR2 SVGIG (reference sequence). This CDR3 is CAWRTGTGAPRETQYF. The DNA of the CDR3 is TGTGCCTGGAGGACAGGGACAGGGGCCCCGCGGGAGACCCAGTACTTC.

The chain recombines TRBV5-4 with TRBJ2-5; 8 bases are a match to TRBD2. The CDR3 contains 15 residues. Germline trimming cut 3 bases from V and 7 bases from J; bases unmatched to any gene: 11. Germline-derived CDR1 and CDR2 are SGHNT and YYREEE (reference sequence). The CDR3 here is CASSSPGLGSGTQYF. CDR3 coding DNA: TGTGCCAGCAGCTCACCGGGACTAGGCTCCGGGACCCAGTACTTC.

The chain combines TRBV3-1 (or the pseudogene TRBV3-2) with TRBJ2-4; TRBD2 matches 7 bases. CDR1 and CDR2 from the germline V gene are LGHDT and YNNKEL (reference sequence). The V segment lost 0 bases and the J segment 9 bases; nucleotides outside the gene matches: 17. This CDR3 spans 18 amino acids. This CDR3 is CASSQDRGTTTSRAIQYF. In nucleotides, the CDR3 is TGTGCCAGCAGCCAAGATCGAGGGACTACCACTTCCAGGGCCATTCAGTACTTC.

In DNA, the CDR3 is TGTGCCAGCAGCTTAGGTGGACTAGCGGGGTTTTCCTACGAGCAGTACTTC. Its translation: CASSLGGLAGFSYEQYF. This chain joins TRBV13 and TRBJ2-7, with TRBD2 matching 12 bases. V lost 0 bases, J lost 1 base, and 4 bases stayed unmatched. Looked up from germline, CDR1 is PRHDT and CDR2 is FYEKMQ (reference sequence). The CDR3 has 17 residues.

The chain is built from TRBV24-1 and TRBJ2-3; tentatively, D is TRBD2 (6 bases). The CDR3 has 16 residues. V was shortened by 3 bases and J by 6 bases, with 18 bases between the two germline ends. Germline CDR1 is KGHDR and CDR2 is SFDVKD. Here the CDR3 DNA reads TGTGCCACCAGTGATGGGGGTCTAGCGTATAGGGATACGCAGTATTTT. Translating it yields CATSDGGLAYRDTQYF.

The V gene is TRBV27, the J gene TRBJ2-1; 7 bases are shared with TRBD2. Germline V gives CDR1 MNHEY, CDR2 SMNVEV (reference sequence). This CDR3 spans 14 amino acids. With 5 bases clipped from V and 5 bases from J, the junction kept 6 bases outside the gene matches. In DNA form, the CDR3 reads TGTGCCAGCAGTCGGGGGGTGAACCACAATGAGCAGTTCTTC. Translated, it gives CASSRGVNHNEQFF.